The clone carrying this T cell receptor beta chain has more than one count but fewer than ten. With V trimmed by 7 bases and J by 4 bases, 1 base remained unmatched. The CDR3 runs 12 residues. Germline V lookup: CDR1 SQVTM, CDR2 ANQGSEA. PCR was performed a second time for roughly 6 to 12 cycles using a sample-barcoded 5' primer and a J-beta primer mix. TCRdb re-called the 5' RACE reads through MiXCR, storing one row per CDR3 protein. The sample includes some 1,000,000 distinct CDR3 sequences, 25% of them seen just once. This record belongs to a study of blood T cells in healthy people across ages. The same sample was also studied in work on T cells of mothers and their children. That source adds: Overlap measured in related mother-child pairs was slightly, non-significantly higher than in unrelated pairs.

The V gene is TRBV29-1, the J gene TRBJ2-5, with 12 bases that match TRBD1. Sequencing was performed on blood. This sequence originates from a girl aged 2-10 years in good health. CDR3 amino acids: CSAGQGAETQYF. Written as DNA, the CDR3 is TGCAGCGCGGGACAGGGGGCAGAGACCCAGTACTTC.